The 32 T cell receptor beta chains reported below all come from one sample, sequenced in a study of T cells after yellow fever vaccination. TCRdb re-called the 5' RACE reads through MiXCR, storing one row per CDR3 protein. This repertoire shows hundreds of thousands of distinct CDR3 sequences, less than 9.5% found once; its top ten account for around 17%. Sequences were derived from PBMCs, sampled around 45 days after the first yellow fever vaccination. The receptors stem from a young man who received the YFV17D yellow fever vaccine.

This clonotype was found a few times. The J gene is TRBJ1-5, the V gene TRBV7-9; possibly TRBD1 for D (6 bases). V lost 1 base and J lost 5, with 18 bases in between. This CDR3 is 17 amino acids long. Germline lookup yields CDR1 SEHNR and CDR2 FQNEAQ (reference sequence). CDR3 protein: CASSLEKWDTTDQPQHF. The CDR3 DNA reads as TGTGCCAGCAGCTTAGAGAAGTGGGACACGACGGATCAGCCCCAGCATTTT. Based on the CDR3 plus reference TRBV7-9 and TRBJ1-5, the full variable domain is DTGVSQNPRHKITKRGQNVTFRCDPISEHNRLYWYRQTLGQGPEFLTYFQNEAQLEKSRLLSDRFSAERPKGSFSTLEIQRTEQGDSAMYLCASSLEKWDTTDQPQHFGDGTRLSIL.

The CDR3 DNA sequence: TGCGCCAGCAGCTTCGACGAGGAGGGGGAGAACACTGAAGCTTTCTTT. As protein: CASSFDEEGENTEAFF. This chain connects TRBV5-1 to TRBJ1-1; possibly TRBD1 for D (6 bases). Looked up from germline, CDR1 is SGHRS and CDR2 is YFSETQ. The CDR3 loop spans 16 amino acids. Deletions cut 2 bases from V and 1 base from J, with 15 bases between.

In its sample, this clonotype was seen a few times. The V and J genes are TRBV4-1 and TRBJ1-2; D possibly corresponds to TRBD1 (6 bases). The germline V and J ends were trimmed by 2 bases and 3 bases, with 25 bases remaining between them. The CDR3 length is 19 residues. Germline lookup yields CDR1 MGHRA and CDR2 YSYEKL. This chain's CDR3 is CASSQMLHQPRQAYYGYTF. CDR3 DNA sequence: TGCGCCAGCAGCCAAATGCTCCATCAGCCGAGACAGGCCTACTATGGCTACACCTTC.

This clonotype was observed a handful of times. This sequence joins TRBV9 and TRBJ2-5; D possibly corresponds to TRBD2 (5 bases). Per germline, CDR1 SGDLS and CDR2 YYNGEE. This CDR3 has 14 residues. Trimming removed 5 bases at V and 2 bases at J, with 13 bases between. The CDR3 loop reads CASSETGVQETQYF. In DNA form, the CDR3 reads TGTGCCAGCAGTGAAACCGGGGTTCAAGAGACCCAGTACTTC. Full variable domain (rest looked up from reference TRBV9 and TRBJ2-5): DSGVTQTPKHLITATGQRVTLRCSPRSGDLSVYWYQQSLDQGLQFLIQYYNGEERAKGNILERFSAQQFPDLHSELNLSSLELGDSALYFCASSETGVQETQYFGPGTRLLVL.

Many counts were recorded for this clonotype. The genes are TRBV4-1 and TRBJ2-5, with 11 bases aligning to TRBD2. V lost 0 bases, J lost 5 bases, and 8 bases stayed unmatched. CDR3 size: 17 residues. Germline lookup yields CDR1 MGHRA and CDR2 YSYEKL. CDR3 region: CASSQDSATSGVETQYF. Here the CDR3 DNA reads TGCGCCAGCAGCCAAGATTCGGCGACTAGCGGGGTTGAGACCCAGTACTTC.

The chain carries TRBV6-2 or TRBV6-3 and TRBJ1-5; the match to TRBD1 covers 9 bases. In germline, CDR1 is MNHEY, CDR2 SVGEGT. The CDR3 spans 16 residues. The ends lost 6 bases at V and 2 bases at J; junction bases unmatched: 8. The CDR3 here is CASSRPRDRGNQPQHF. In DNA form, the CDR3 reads TGTGCCAGCAGCCGACCCCGGGACAGGGGCAATCAGCCCCAGCATTTT.

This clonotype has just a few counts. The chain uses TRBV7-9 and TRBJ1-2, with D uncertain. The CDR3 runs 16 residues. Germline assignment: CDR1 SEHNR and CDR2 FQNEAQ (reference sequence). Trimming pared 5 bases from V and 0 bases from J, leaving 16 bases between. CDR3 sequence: CASSTPERGSNYGYTF. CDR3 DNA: TGTGCCAGCAGCACCCCAGAACGGGGTTCTAACTATGGCTACACCTTC.

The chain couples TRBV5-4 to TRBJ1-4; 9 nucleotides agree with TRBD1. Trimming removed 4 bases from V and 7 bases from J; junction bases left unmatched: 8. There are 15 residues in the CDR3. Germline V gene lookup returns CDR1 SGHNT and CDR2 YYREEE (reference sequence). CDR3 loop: CASSPTGGSIEKLFF. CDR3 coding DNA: TGTGCCAGCAGCCCCACAGGGGGCAGTATTGAAAAACTGTTTTTT.

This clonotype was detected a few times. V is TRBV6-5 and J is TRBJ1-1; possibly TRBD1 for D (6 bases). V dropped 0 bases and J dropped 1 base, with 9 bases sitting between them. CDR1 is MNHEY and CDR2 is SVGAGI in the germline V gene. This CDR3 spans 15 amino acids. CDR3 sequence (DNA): TGTGCCAGCAGTTACTCCAACAGGGCGAACACTGAAGCTTTCTTT. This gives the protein CASSYSNRANTEAFF.

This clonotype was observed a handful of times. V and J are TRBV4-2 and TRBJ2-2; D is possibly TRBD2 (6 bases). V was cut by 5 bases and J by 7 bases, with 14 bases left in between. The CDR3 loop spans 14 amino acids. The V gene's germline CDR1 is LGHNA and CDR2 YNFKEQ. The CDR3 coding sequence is TGTGCCAGCAGCGGCGGGGAGGTGGGCGGGGAGCTGTTTTTT. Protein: CASSGGEVGGELFF.

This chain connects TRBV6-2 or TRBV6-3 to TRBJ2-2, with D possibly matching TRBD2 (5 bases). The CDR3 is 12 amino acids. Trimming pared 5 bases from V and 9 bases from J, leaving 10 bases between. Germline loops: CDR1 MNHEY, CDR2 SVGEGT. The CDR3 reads CASSPTIRELFF. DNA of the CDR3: TGTGCCAGCAGTCCGACTATCCGGGAGCTGTTTTTT.

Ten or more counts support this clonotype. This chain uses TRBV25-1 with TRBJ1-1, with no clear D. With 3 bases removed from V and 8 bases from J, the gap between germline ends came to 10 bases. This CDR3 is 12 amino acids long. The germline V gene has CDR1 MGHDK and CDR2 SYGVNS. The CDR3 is CASSEPPGEAFF. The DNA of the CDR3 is TGTGCCAGCAGTGAGCCCCCCGGCGAAGCTTTCTTT.

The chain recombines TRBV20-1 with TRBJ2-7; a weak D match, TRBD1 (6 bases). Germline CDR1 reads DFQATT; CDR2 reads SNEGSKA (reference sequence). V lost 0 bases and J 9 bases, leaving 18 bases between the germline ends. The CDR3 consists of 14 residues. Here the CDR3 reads CSARDGQNKDPQYF. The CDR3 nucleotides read TGCAGTGCTAGAGATGGACAGAACAAAGACCCGCAGTACTTC.

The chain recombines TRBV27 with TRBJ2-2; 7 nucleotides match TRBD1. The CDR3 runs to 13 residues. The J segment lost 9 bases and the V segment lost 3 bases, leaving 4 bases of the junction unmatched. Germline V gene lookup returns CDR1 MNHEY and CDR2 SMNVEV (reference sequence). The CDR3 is CASSFRGQRELFF. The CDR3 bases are TGTGCCAGCAGTTTCAGGGGACAGCGGGAGCTGTTTTTT.

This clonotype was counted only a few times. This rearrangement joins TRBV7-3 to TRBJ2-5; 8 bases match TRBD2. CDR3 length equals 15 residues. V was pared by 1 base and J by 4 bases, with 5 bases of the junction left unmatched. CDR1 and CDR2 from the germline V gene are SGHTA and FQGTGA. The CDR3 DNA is TGTGCCAGCAGCTTAATCCGGGGGGGGCTAGAGACCCAGTACTTC. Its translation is CASSLIRGGLETQYF.

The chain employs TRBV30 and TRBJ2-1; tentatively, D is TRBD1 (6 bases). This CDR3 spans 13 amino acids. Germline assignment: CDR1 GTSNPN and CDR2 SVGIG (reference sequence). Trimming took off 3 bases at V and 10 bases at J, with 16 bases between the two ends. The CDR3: CAWSPNRDTEQFF. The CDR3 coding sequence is TGTGCCTGGAGCCCCAACCGGGACACCGAGCAGTTCTTC.

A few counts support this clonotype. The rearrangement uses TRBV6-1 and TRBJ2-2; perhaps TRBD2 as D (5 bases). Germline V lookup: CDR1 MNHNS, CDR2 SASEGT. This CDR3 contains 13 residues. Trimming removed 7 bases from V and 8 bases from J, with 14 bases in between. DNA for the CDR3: TGTGCCAGCACCAGCAGGACTTCAGGGGAGCTGTTTTTT. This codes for CASTSRTSGELFF.

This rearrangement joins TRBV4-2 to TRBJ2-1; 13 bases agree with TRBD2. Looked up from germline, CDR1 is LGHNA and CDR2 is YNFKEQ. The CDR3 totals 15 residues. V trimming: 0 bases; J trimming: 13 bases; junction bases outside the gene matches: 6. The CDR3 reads CASSQELAGGRIQFF. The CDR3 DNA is TGTGCCAGCAGCCAAGAACTAGCGGGGGGGCGAATACAGTTCTTC.

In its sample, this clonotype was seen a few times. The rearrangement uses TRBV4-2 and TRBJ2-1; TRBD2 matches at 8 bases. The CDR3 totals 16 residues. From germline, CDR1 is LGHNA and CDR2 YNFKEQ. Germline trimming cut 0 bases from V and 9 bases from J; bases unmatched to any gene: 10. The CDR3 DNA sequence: TGTGCCAGCAGCCAAGAATCTGCAGCGGGGGACGGTGAGCAGTTCTTC. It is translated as CASSQESAAGDGEQFF.

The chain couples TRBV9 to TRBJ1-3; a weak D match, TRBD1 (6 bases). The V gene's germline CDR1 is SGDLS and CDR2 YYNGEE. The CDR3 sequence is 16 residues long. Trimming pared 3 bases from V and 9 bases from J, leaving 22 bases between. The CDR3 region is CASSERGEGPLATIYF. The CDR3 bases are TGTGCCAGCAGCGAGAGGGGGGAAGGACCGTTGGCCACCATATATTTT.

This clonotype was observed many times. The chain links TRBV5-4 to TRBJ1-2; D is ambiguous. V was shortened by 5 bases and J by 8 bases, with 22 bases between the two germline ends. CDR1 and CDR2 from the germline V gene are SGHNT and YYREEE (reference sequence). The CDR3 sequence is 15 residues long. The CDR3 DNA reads TGTGCCAGCAGACCCGGCGGGCAGGAGGGAAAAGGCTACACCTTC. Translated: CASRPGGQEGKGYTF.

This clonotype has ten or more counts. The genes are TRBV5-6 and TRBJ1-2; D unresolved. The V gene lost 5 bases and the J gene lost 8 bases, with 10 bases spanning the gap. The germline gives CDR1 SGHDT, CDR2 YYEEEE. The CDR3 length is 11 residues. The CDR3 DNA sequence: TGTGCCAGCAGTAAGACTAGGGGCTACACCTTC. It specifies CASSKTRGYTF.

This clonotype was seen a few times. The chain's CDR3 is CASSRNYRSDNEKLFF. Here the CDR3 DNA reads TGTGCCAGCAGCCGCAATTACAGGTCCGATAATGAAAAACTGTTTTTT. V gene TRBV6-1 combines with J gene TRBJ1-4; D perhaps matches TRBD1 (5 bases). The CDR3 extends over 16 amino acids. V lost 6 bases and J lost 4, with 18 bases in between. The germline gives CDR1 MNHNS, CDR2 SASEGT.

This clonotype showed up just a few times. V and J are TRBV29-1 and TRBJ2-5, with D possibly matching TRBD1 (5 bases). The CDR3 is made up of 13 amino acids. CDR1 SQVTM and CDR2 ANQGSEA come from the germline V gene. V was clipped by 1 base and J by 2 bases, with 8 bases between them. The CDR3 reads CSVEAGLQETQYF. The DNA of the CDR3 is TGCAGCGTTGAAGCAGGGCTACAAGAGACCCAGTACTTC.

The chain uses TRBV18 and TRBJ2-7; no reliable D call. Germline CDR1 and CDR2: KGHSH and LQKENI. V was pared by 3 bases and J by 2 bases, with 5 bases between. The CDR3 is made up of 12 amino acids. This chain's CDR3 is CASSPDAYEQYF. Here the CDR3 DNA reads TGTGCCAGCTCACCGGATGCCTACGAGCAGTACTTC.

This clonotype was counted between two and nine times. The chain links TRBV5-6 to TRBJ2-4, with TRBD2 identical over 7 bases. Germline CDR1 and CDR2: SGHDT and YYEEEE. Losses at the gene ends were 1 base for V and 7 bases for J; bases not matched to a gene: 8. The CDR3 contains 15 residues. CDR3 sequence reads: CASSLRRYSGNIQYF. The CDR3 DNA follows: TGTGCCAGCAGCTTGAGAAGATATAGCGGGAACATTCAGTACTTC.

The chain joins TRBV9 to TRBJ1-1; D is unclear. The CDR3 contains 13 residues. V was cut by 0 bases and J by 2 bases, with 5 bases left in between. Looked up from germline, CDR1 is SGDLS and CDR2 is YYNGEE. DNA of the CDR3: TGTGCCAGCAGCGTAGAGAGTAACACTGAAGCTTTCTTT. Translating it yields CASSVESNTEAFF.

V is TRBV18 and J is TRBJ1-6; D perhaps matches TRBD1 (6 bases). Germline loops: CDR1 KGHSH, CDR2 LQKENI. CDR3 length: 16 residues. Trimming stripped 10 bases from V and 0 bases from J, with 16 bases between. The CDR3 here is CATGQLSSSYNSPLHF. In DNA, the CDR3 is TGTGCCACCGGACAGCTATCGAGCTCCTATAATTCACCCCTCCACTTT.

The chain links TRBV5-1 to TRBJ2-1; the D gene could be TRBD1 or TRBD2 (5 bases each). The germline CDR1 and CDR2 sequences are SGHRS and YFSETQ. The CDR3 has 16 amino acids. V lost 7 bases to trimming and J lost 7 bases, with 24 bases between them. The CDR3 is CASGGNGQTAKNEQFF. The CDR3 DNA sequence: TGCGCCAGCGGGGGTAATGGACAAACGGCGAAAAATGAGCAGTTCTTC.

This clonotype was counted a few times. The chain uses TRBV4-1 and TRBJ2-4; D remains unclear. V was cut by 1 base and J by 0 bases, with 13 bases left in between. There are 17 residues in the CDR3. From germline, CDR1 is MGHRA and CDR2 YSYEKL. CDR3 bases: TGCGCCAGCAGCCAAGGACACGGCCTCATAGCCAAAAACATTCAGTACTTC. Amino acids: CASSQGHGLIAKNIQYF.

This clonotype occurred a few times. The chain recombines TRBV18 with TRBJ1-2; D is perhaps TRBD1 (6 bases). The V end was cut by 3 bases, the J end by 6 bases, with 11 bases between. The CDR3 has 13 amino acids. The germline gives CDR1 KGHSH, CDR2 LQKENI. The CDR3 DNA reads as TGTGCCAGCTCACCGGGGACATTAGATGGCTACACCTTC. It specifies CASSPGTLDGYTF.

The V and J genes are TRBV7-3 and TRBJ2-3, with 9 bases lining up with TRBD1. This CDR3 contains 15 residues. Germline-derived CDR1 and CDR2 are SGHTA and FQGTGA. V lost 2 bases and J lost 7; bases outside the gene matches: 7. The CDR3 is CASSLGQGIGHTQYF. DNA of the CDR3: TGTGCCAGCAGCTTAGGACAGGGGATCGGGCATACGCAGTATTTT. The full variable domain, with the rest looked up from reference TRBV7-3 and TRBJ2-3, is GAGVSQTPSNKVTEKGKYVELRCDPISGHTALYWYRQSLGQGPEFLIYFQGTGAADDSGLPNDRFFAVRPEGSVSTLKIQRTERGDSAVYLCASSLGQGIGHTQYFGPGTRLTVL.